This is a list of T cell receptor beta chains from one sample in a study of T cell repertoires in ileal Crohn's disease. The repertoire was sequenced with immunoSEQ multiplex PCR; TCRdb's copy has only in-frame clones and lacks some. The profile shows around 15,000 clones, about three quarters of them singletons. Sample: ileal tissue. These TCRs come from an adult with Crohn's disease. The CDR3 runs from the conserved cysteine through the conserved F or W. The D gene is left open where the match is weak. Clone size is shown for a subset of rows, as once, few, many or a class of expanded clone.

J: TRBJ2-3
D: .
size: .
V: TRBV28
length: 14
DNA: TGTGCCAGCAACCGAGAGGTGCCCACAGATACGCAGTGTTTT
CDR3: CASNREVPTDTQCF

J: TRBJ2-7
D: TRBD1
size: .
V: TRBV11-2
length: 15
DNA: TGTGCCAGCAGCTTAGTGGGGGCAGGGGGATACGAGCAGTACTTC
CDR3: CASSLVGAGGYEQYF

J: TRBJ2-5
D: TRBD1
size: .
V: TRBV28
length: 16
DNA: TGTGCCAGCAGTTTTGGGTCAGGGGGACCCCAAGAGACCCAGTACTTC
CDR3: CASSFGSGGPQETQYF

J: TRBJ2-1
D: TRBD1
size: .
V: TRBV15
length: 15
DNA: TGTGCCACCAGCACGGACCGGGACAGGAGGGGTGAGCAGTTCTTC
CDR3: CATSTDRDRRGEQFF

J: TRBJ2-3
D: TRBD2
size: .
V: TRBV6-4
length: 15
DNA: TGTGCCAGCGGGAGGGGTAGCGGGAGGGCAGATACGCAGTATTTT
CDR3: CASGRGSGRADTQYF

J: TRBJ1-2
D: .
size: .
V: TRBV6-6
length: 15
DNA: TGTGCCAGCAGCTCCGAAGCCAGGGTCAAATATGGCTACACCTTC
CDR3: CASSSEARVKYGYTF

J: TRBJ1-1
D: .
size: .
V: TRBV6-5
length: 13
DNA: TGTGCCAGCAGCACAGGGACGTGGACTGAAGCTTTCTTT
CDR3: CASSTGTWTEAFF

J: TRBJ1-2
D: .
size: medium-sized
V: TRBV28
length: 15
DNA: TGTGCCAGCAGTTCCTGGGGAGGAGGTAACTATGGCTACACCTTC
CDR3: CASSSWGGGNYGYTF

J: TRBJ2-1
D: TRBD1
size: .
V: TRBV11-2
length: 11
DNA: TGTGCCTCTACAGGGGGCAATGAGCAGTTCTTC
CDR3: CASTGGNEQFF

J: TRBJ2-7
D: .
size: .
V: TRBV28
length: 14
DNA: TGTGCCAGCACCGGGGACCTCGAACCCTACGAGCAGTACTTC
CDR3: CASTGDLEPYEQYF

J: TRBJ1-1
D: .
size: .
V: TRBV2
length: 16
DNA: TGTGCCAGCAGTGAAGCTGAAGGGACATTGAACACTGAAGCTTTCTTT
CDR3: CASSEAEGTLNTEAFF

J: TRBJ2-3
D: .
size: .
V: TRBV18
length: 14
DNA: TGTGCCAGCTCCCAGGACAGCTTCACAGATACGCAGTATTTT
CDR3: CASSQDSFTDTQYF

J: TRBJ1-2
D: TRBD1
size: few
V: TRBV6-6
length: 13
DNA: TGTGCCAGCAGTACGGGACAGGGGAACGGCTACACCTTC
CDR3: CASSTGQGNGYTF

J: TRBJ2-7
D: .
size: .
V: TRBV27
length: 13
DNA: TGTGCCAGTAGTTCTCCCCTGACTAGCGAGCAGTACTTC
CDR3: CASSSPLTSEQYF

J: TRBJ2-1
D: .
size: .
V: TRBV27
length: 14
DNA: TGTGCCAGCAGTTTTCAGGAGCCCTACAATGAGCAGTTCTTC
CDR3: CASSFQEPYNEQFF

J: TRBJ2-5
D: .
size: .
V: TRBV6-5
length: 13
DNA: TGTGCCAGCTGGAGGGGGTACCAAGAGACCCAGTACTTC
CDR3: CASWRGYQETQYF

J: TRBJ2-3
D: TRBD2
size: .
V: TRBV5-4
length: 15
DNA: TGTGCCAGCAGCCCTGGACTAGCGGGCACAGATACGCAGTATTTT
CDR3: CASSPGLAGTDTQYF

J: TRBJ2-4
D: TRBD2
size: .
V: TRBV12-5
length: 19
DNA: TGTGCTAGTGGTTTGTTCGCAGGGAGGGATCGGTCGGCCAAAAACATTCAGTACTTC
CDR3: CASGLFAGRDRSAKNIQYF

J: TRBJ2-1
D: TRBD2
size: .
V: TRBV9
length: 17
DNA: TGTGCCAGCAGCGTAGCATCCGGGACTAGCATGAGGAATGAGCAGTTCTTC
CDR3: CASSVASGTSMRNEQFF

J: TRBJ1-5
D: .
size: .
V: TRBV5-8
length: 13
DNA: TGTGCCAGCAGCTTTTCAGGAGGGCAGCCCCAGCATTTT
CDR3: CASSFSGGQPQHF

J: TRBJ1-3
D: .
size: .
V: TRBV9
length: 17
DNA: TGTGCCAGCAGCGTAGGGTCTCGCCCAAGCTCTGGAAACACCATATATTTT
CDR3: CASSVGSRPSSGNTIYF

J: TRBJ2-2
D: .
size: .
V: TRBV28
length: 14
DNA: TGTGCCAGCAGTCCGCCTAAATTTGCCGGGGAGCTGTTTTTT
CDR3: CASSPPKFAGELFF

J: TRBJ1-2
D: TRBD1
size: .
V: TRBV2
length: 17
DNA: TGTGCCAGCGCGGGATGGGGGGACAGCCAGGCGAACTATGGCTACACCTTC
CDR3: CASAGWGDSQANYGYTF

J: TRBJ2-2
D: TRBD2
size: .
V: TRBV15
length: 18
DNA: TGTGCCACCAGCAGGTCGATTGGAGCGGGGGGGAACACCGGGGAGCTGTTTTTT
CDR3: CATSRSIGAGGNTGELFF

J: TRBJ1-1
D: .
size: .
V: TRBV5-1
length: 15
DNA: TGCGCCAGCAAACGAACGGACGGTTCGAACACTGAAGCTTTCTTT
CDR3: CASKRTDGSNTEAFF

J: TRBJ2-5
D: .
size: medium-sized
V: TRBV28
length: 15
DNA: TGTGCCAGCAGTTTATGGTCACAGCTCCAAGAGACCCAGTACTTC
CDR3: CASSLWSQLQETQYF

J: TRBJ1-2
D: TRBD1
size: .
V: TRBV27
length: 13
DNA: TGTGCCAGCAGTTTATGGCAGGGGGCAGGCTACACCTTC
CDR3: CASSLWQGAGYTF

J: TRBJ1-4
D: .
size: .
V: TRBV19
length: 15
DNA: TGTGCCAGTAGTATAAGTTCGGCGACCAATGAAAAACTGTTTTTT
CDR3: CASSISSATNEKLFF

J: TRBJ1-6
D: .
size: .
V: TRBV7-8
length: 15
DNA: TGTGCCAGCAGGTTGAGGGAGGGGGAGAATTCACCCCTCCACTTT
CDR3: CASRLREGENSPLHF

J: TRBJ1-1
D: .
size: .
V: TRBV25-1
length: 15
DNA: TGTGCCAGCAGTGAAAGAGAGGTGCCGAACACTGAAGCTTTCTTT
CDR3: CASSEREVPNTEAFF

J: TRBJ1-2
D: TRBD1
size: .
V: TRBV28
length: 13
DNA: TGTGCCAGCAGTTACCGGACAGGGGGCGCCTACACCTTC
CDR3: CASSYRTGGAYTF

J: TRBJ2-5
D: TRBD2
size: .
V: TRBV6-5
length: 14
DNA: TGTGCCAGCACCCAACTAGCGGGAGGGGAGACCCAGTACTTC
CDR3: CASTQLAGGETQYF

J: TRBJ2-3
D: .
size: .
V: TRBV5-4
length: 14
DNA: TGTGCCAGCAGCTCCCGCTCCGACGCAGATACGCAGTATTTT
CDR3: CASSSRSDADTQYF

J: TRBJ2-5
D: .
size: .
V: TRBV9
length: 16
DNA: TGTGCCAGCAGCCCCCAATTCAGGGTATCTGGGGAGACCCAGTACTTC
CDR3: CASSPQFRVSGETQYF

J: TRBJ2-1
D: .
size: .
V: TRBV5-6
length: 16
DNA: TGTGCCAGCAGCTTTTGGCTTAACCCAGGGAACAATGAGCAGTTCTTC
CDR3: CASSFWLNPGNNEQFF

J: TRBJ2-3
D: TRBD1
size: .
V: TRBV11-2
length: 16
DNA: TGTGCCAGCAGCCCAGGGACAGGGATGAGGTCAGATACGCAGTATTTT
CDR3: CASSPGTGMRSDTQYF

J: TRBJ2-1
D: TRBD1
size: .
V: TRBV6-4
length: 15
DNA: TGTGCCAGCAGTGACTCCGGGACAGGGGGCAATGAGCAGTTCTTC
CDR3: CASSDSGTGGNEQFF

J: TRBJ2-3
D: TRBD2
size: few
V: TRBV27
length: 15
DNA: TGTGCCAGCAGTCCGGGAGTAGCGGGGTCAGATACGCAGTATTTT
CDR3: CASSPGVAGSDTQYF

J: TRBJ2-2
D: .
size: .
V: TRBV6-5
length: 12
DNA: TGTGCCAGCGGGAGTAACACCGGGGAGCTGTTTTTT
CDR3: CASGSNTGELFF

J: TRBJ2-7
D: TRBD2
size: .
V: TRBV27
length: 14
DNA: TGTGCCAGCAGTGAAACTAGCGGAGGATACGAGCAGTACTTC
CDR3: CASSETSGGYEQYF

J: TRBJ2-5
D: .
size: .
V: TRBV5-1
length: 14
DNA: TGCGCCAGCAGCTTGCGGTCTGGGGAAGAGACCCAGTACTTC
CDR3: CASSLRSGEETQYF

J: TRBJ2-3
D: .
size: medium-sized
V: TRBV7-3
length: 13
DNA: TGTGCCAGCAGCTTAATGTTATCGGATACGCAGTATTTT
CDR3: CASSLMLSDTQYF

J: TRBJ2-5
D: .
size: few
V: TRBV6-5
length: 15
DNA: TGTGCCAGCAACCCTTCACAGGGACGGGGCGAGACCCAGTACTTC
CDR3: CASNPSQGRGETQYF

J: TRBJ1-6
D: TRBD1
size: .
V: TRBV6-1
length: 15
DNA: TGTGCCAGCAGTGAAATGACAGGGGTGATTTCACCCCTCCACTTT
CDR3: CASSEMTGVISPLHF

J: TRBJ1-1
D: .
size: .
V: TRBV2
length: 12
DNA: TGTGCCAGCAGTGCTTGGGGACCTGAAGCTTTCTTT
CDR3: CASSAWGPEAFF

J: TRBJ1-6
D: .
size: .
V: TRBV6-4
length: 14
DNA: TGTGCCAGCAGGAGTCAAGGGCAGAATTCACCCCTCCACTTT
CDR3: CASRSQGQNSPLHF

J: TRBJ2-2
D: TRBD2
size: .
V: TRBV18
length: 14
DNA: TGTGCCAGCTCACCCTCGCGGGGGATCGGGGAGCTGTTTTTT
CDR3: CASSPSRGIGELFF

J: TRBJ2-7
D: .
size: .
V: TRBV19
length: 12
DNA: TGTGCCAGTAGTACCAGCGCCTACGAGCAGTACTTC
CDR3: CASSTSAYEQYF

J: TRBJ2-2
D: TRBD2
size: .
V: TRBV6-4
length: 14
DNA: TGTGCCAGCAGTGAAGCGGGGGGCACCGGGGAGCTGTTTTTT
CDR3: CASSEAGGTGELFF